One sample yielded the 31 T cell receptor beta chains listed below, sequenced in a study of T cells in Graves' hyperthyroidism and ophthalmopathy. What was amplified from RNA transcripts were TCR beta CDR3 regions. TCR CDR3 regions were first amplified by RT-PCR with HTBI primers. TCRdb reanalysed the multiplex PCR reads using MiXCR and keeps one entry per CDR3 protein. The sample has 600,000 to 900,000 distinct CDR3 sequences, around 17% seen once. Sequenced: blood. These receptors were obtained from a man younger than 35 with Graves' hyperthyroidism.

This clonotype came up many times. V gene TRBV12-3 or TRBV12-4 combines with J gene TRBJ2-7; TRBD2 aligns across 9 bases. V shed 7 bases and J 0 bases; nucleotides not matched to a gene: 4. The CDR3 length is 14 residues. The CDR3 DNA reads TGTGCCAGCACCCCAGCGGGAGGCTCCTACGAGCAGTACTTC. This encodes CASTPAGGSYEQYF.

V and J are TRBV9 and TRBJ2-7; 7 bases align to TRBD1. J gave up 6 bases and V 5 bases, and 8 bases lay outside the gene matches. The CDR3 totals 13 residues. Germline CDR1 and CDR2: SGDLS and YYNGEE. CDR3: CASSLRQGGEQYF. In nucleotides, the CDR3 is TGTGCCAGCAGTCTTAGACAGGGCGGCGAGCAGTACTTC.

This clonotype has a count of ten or more. V and J are TRBV7-9 and TRBJ2-7, with D perhaps TRBD1 (6 bases). Germline V gene lookup returns CDR1 SEHNR and CDR2 FQNEAQ (reference sequence). There are 13 residues in the CDR3. With 8 bases removed from V and 0 bases from J, the gap between germline ends came to 11 bases. The CDR3 DNA reads as TGTGCCAGCTCCGGGACACTCTCCTACGAGCAGTACTTC. Protein product: CASSGTLSYEQYF.

This clonotype was found a few times. The genes are TRBV19 and TRBJ2-5; 9 positions match TRBD1. Trimming took 3 bases from V and 7 from J; bases not matched to a gene: 6. This CDR3 has 14 residues. The germline CDR1 and CDR2 sequences are LNHDA and SQIVND (reference sequence). Here the CDR3 DNA reads TGTGCCAGTAGTATGGCGACAGGGGGAACGACCCAGTACTTC. Amino acids: CASSMATGGTTQYF.

This clonotype was found a few times. V usage is TRBV20-1 and J usage is TRBJ1-1; 7 bases align to TRBD1. This CDR3 contains 12 residues. CDR1 DFQATT and CDR2 SNEGSKA come from the germline V gene (reference sequence). V gave up 6 bases and J gave up 5 bases; unmatched junction bases: 6. CDR3 loop: CSARRGQTEAFF. The CDR3 bases are TGCAGTGCCAGGAGGGGGCAGACTGAAGCTTTCTTT.

This clonotype was found a few times. The V gene is TRBV18, the J gene TRBJ2-1, with TRBD2 matching over 11 bases. Looked up from germline, CDR1 is KGHSH and CDR2 is LQKENI. Losses at the gene ends were 2 bases for V and 9 bases for J; bases not matched to a gene: 9. The length of the CDR3 is 16 residues. Written as DNA, the CDR3 is TGTGCCAGCTCACCAAGGGACCGGCTAGCGGGAGGTGAGCAGTTCTTC. Translated: CASSPRDRLAGGEQFF.

This clonotype was picked up many times. The chain couples TRBV28 to TRBJ1-5; D gene ambiguous. With 3 bases removed from V and 3 bases from J, the gap between germline ends came to 9 bases. The CDR3 extends over 14 amino acids. Per the germline V gene, CDR1 is MDHEN and CDR2 is SYDVKM. CDR3 loop: CASSFPLVNQPQHF. CDR3 sequence (DNA): TGTGCCAGCAGTTTTCCACTTGTCAATCAGCCCCAGCATTTT.

Many counts were recorded for this clonotype. The chain couples TRBV28 to TRBJ2-3; D is ambiguous. This CDR3 has 11 residues. Germline CDR1 and CDR2: MDHEN and SYDVKM. The V end was cut by 3 bases, the J end by 7 bases, with 5 bases between. CDR3 in DNA: TGTGCCAGCAGTTTGGCCCATACGCAGTATTTT. Amino acid sequence: CASSLAHTQYF.

This clonotype was observed many times. The chain joins TRBV19 to TRBJ1-1; the D gene is possibly TRBD1 (5 bases). The germline gives CDR1 LNHDA, CDR2 SQIVND (reference sequence). CDR3 length equals 14 residues. Trimming shortened V by 4 bases and J by 4 bases, and 13 bases separated the two germline ends. CDR3 residues: CASSSRGGVTEAFF. For the CDR3, the DNA is TGTGCCAGTAGTAGCAGAGGAGGGGTCACTGAAGCTTTCTTT. The entire variable domain, with the rest obtained from reference TRBV19 and TRBJ1-1, is as follows: DGGITQSPKYLFRKEGQNVTLSCEQNLNHDAMYWYRQDPGQGLRLIYYSQIVNDFQKGDIAEGYSVSREKKESFPLTVTSAQKNPTAFYLCASSSRGGVTEAFFGQGTRLTVV.

Many counts were recorded for this clonotype. The CDR3 nucleotides are TGTGCCAGCAGTTCACACAGGGGCGCTAACTATGGCTACACCTTC. Translating gives CASSSHRGANYGYTF. The chain couples TRBV28 to TRBJ1-2, with 7 bases that match TRBD1. The CDR3 runs to 15 residues. J was trimmed by 0 bases and V by 4 bases; bases with no gene match: 5. Germline V gene lookup returns CDR1 MDHEN and CDR2 SYDVKM.

This clonotype occurred a few times. V usage is TRBV4-3 and J usage is TRBJ1-6; D not certain. Per germline, CDR1 LGHNA and CDR2 YSLEER. This CDR3 spans 18 amino acids. V was pared by 0 bases and J by 7 bases, with 19 bases between. CDR3 protein: CASSQDAGSSWENSPLHF. In nucleotides, the CDR3 is TGCGCCAGCAGCCAAGACGCCGGGTCCTCCTGGGAGAATTCACCCCTCCACTTT.

V is TRBV6-5 and J is TRBJ2-5, with D maybe TRBD1 (6 bases). Trimming removed 0 bases from V and 5 bases from J, with 10 bases in between. CDR1 MNHEY and CDR2 SVGAGI come from the germline V gene. CDR3 length equals 14 residues. This CDR3 reads CASSYSTGLETQYF. The CDR3 DNA follows: TGTGCCAGCAGTTACTCGACAGGCCTGGAGACCCAGTACTTC.

This clonotype was detected many times. The chain employs TRBV5-5 and TRBJ1-1; perhaps TRBD1 as D (6 bases). The CDR3 is 14 residues long. V was trimmed by 2 bases and J by 1 base, leaving 9 bases between them. Germline values: CDR1 SGHKS, CDR2 YYEKEE (reference sequence). The CDR3 coding sequence is TGTGCCAGCAGCTTCGGGACATGGAACACTGAAGCTTTCTTT. This gives the protein CASSFGTWNTEAFF.

This clonotype turned up a few times. This chain connects TRBV4-1 to TRBJ2-1; D not resolved. Trimming left V 4 bases short and J 5 bases short, with 21 bases between. Germline CDR1 MGHRA, CDR2 YSYEKL. This CDR3 comprises 17 residues. DNA of the CDR3: TGCGCCAGCAGCCGTGGACCGTACTTTAGTGTCGACAATGAGCAGTTCTTC. Amino acid sequence: CASSRGPYFSVDNEQFF.

This clonotype was recorded at least ten times. V and J are TRBV2 and TRBJ2-7; no definite D call. CDR3 length: 13 amino acids. V lost 9 bases and J lost 0, with 12 bases in between. Germline CDR1 is SNHLY and CDR2 is FYNNEI. CDR3 DNA: TGTGCCAGTAGCCGCCTCTTCTCCTACGAGCAGTACTTC. Translation: CASSRLFSYEQYF.

This clonotype was observed at least ten times. The chain couples TRBV18 to TRBJ2-7; D ambiguous. Deletions cut 2 bases from V and 3 bases from J, with 11 bases between. Per the germline V gene, CDR1 is KGHSH and CDR2 is LQKENI. CDR3 length: 14 amino acids. The chain's CDR3 is CASSPASPGYEQYF. CDR3 nucleotide sequence: TGTGCCAGCTCACCAGCCTCGCCCGGCTACGAGCAGTACTTC.

This clonotype was seen a handful of times. This rearrangement joins TRBV25-1 to TRBJ2-7, with unresolved D. Germline-derived CDR1 and CDR2 are MGHDK and SYGVNS. There are 10 residues in the CDR3. The germline V and J ends were trimmed by 10 bases and 1 base, with 5 bases remaining between them. This chain's CDR3 is CATLSYEQYF. CDR3 sequence (DNA): TGTGCCACTTTATCCTACGAGCAGTACTTC.

This clonotype was seen repeatedly, ten times or more. This chain links TRBV20-1 with TRBJ2-1; 10 bases are shared with TRBD1. J gave up 7 bases and V 6 bases, and 9 bases lay outside the gene matches. The CDR3 consists of 14 residues. Germline V gives CDR1 DFQATT, CDR2 SNEGSKA (reference sequence). CDR3 DNA: TGCAGTGCGGGAGACAGGGGGCGCGGTAATGAGCAGTTCTTC. This encodes CSAGDRGRGNEQFF.

This clonotype turned up a few times. V gene TRBV9 combines with J gene TRBJ2-2; D is unclear. The CDR3 runs 18 residues. Germline V gene sequence: CDR1 SGDLS, CDR2 YYNGEE. V was pared by 0 bases and J by 2 bases, with 17 bases between. In DNA form, the CDR3 reads TGTGCCAGCAGCGTAGCCCGATCAAGGTTCCCTAACACCGGGGAGCTGTTTTTT. Amino acids: CASSVARSRFPNTGELFF.

This rearrangement joins TRBV7-3 to TRBJ2-2; 14 nucleotides agree with TRBD2. The CDR3 loop spans 17 amino acids. The germline V gene encodes CDR1 SGHTA and CDR2 FQGTGA. J gave up 2 bases and V 5 bases, and 4 bases lay outside the gene matches. CDR3 sequence reads: CASSQGLAGVNTGELFF. DNA of the CDR3: TGTGCCAGCAGCCAGGGACTAGCGGGAGTAAACACCGGGGAGCTGTTTTTT.

The chain couples TRBV28 to TRBJ1-5, with 7 nucleotides matching TRBD1. Germline CDR1 is MDHEN and CDR2 is SYDVKM. The junction had 7 bases not matched to a gene; V was cut back by 4 bases and J by 1 base. The CDR3 is made up of 16 amino acids. The CDR3 region is CASSSGGDPSNQPQHF. The CDR3 DNA reads TGTGCCAGCAGTTCAGGGGGGGATCCAAGCAATCAGCCCCAGCATTTT.

This clonotype was observed at least ten times. V gene TRBV11-2 combines with J gene TRBJ2-7; D possibly matches TRBD1 or TRBD2 (5 bases each). Trimming took off 4 bases at V and 4 bases at J, with 11 bases between the two ends. The germline gives CDR1 SGHAT, CDR2 FQNNGV. CDR3 length: 13 amino acids. CDR3 nucleotide sequence: TGTGCCAGCAGCTCGGGACCCCGGTACGAGCAGTACTTC. It translates to CASSSGPRYEQYF.

Many counts were recorded for this clonotype. This chain uses TRBV28 with TRBJ2-5; TRBD2 agrees at 13 bases. The junction had 6 bases not matched to a gene; V was cut back by 3 bases and J by 5 bases. The CDR3 totals 16 residues. Germline loops: CDR1 MDHEN, CDR2 SYDVKM. Written as DNA, the CDR3 is TGTGCCAGCAGTTTGCTCGGACTAGCGGGAGATGAGACCCAGTACTTC. This codes for CASSLLGLAGDETQYF.

This clonotype was counted a few times. The rearrangement joins TRBV4-1 to TRBJ2-1, with D unclear. The CDR3 sequence is 16 residues long. Germline CDR1 is MGHRA and CDR2 is YSYEKL. V gave up 1 base and J gave up 2 bases, with 12 bases separating them. The chain's CDR3 is CASSQARTATYNEQFF. The CDR3 region has the DNA TGCGCCAGCAGCCAAGCTAGGACGGCTACCTACAATGAGCAGTTCTTC.

This clonotype was observed at least ten times. The CDR3 DNA reads as TGTGCCAGCAGCCTGGGGGGGACCTCTAACTATGGCTACACCTTC. Protein: CASSLGGTSNYGYTF. The chain couples TRBV5-8 to TRBJ1-2; tentative D call: TRBD1 (5 bases). CDR1 is SGHTS, CDR2 YDEGEE, per germline. The CDR3 length is 15 residues. Between the trimmed V and J ends, which lost 4 bases and 0 bases, there was a span of 13 bases.

This clonotype was seen a handful of times. V is TRBV3-1 and J is TRBJ2-4, with 8 bases fitting TRBD2. With 3 bases clipped from V and 3 bases from J, the junction kept 19 bases outside the gene matches. Looked up from germline, CDR1 is LGHDT and CDR2 is YNNKEL (reference sequence). The CDR3 is 20 residues long. CDR3 in DNA: TGTGCCAGCAGCCAGCAGTCCCCGCTTGTAACGGGAGGGGTCAAAAACATTCAGTACTTC. As protein: CASSQQSPLVTGGVKNIQYF. Looking up the rest from reference TRBV3-1 and TRBJ2-4 gives the full variable domain: DTAVSQTPKYLVTQMGNDKSIKCEQNLGHDTMYWYKQDSKKFLKIMFSYNNKELIINETVPNRFSPKSPDKAHLNLHINSLELGDSAVYFCASSQQSPLVTGGVKNIQYFGAGTRLSVL.

The V call is TRBV7-6, the J call TRBJ2-2; D is possibly TRBD1 (5 bases). The CDR3 length is 15 residues. Trimming left V 3 bases short and J 4 bases short, with 12 bases between. Germline lookup yields CDR1 SGHVS and CDR2 FNYEAQ. The CDR3: CASSLYRPGTGELFF. For the CDR3, the DNA is TGTGCCAGCAGCTTGTACAGGCCGGGCACCGGGGAGCTGTTTTTT.

The rearrangement uses TRBV3-1 and TRBJ1-2; D possibly corresponds to TRBD1 (5 bases). Between the trimmed V and J ends, which lost 4 bases and 8 bases, there was a span of 14 bases. The CDR3 is 13 amino acids. Germline values: CDR1 LGHDT, CDR2 YNNKEL (reference sequence). The CDR3 sequence is CASSPQESGGYTF. CDR3 in DNA: TGTGCCAGCAGCCCACAGGAGTCCGGGGGCTACACCTTC.

This clonotype turned up a few times. The CDR3 loop is CSALGIETQYF. The CDR3 region has the DNA TGCAGTGCTCTAGGGATCGAGACCCAGTACTTC. The rearrangement links TRBV20-1 to TRBJ2-5, with D uncertain. V shed 5 bases and J shed 5 bases, with 9 bases lying between them. The CDR3 is made up of 11 amino acids. Germline V CDR1 and CDR2: DFQATT, SNEGSKA (reference sequence).

The sample holds many counts of this clonotype. V and J are TRBV2 and TRBJ1-5; 9 nucleotides agree with TRBD1. V lost 7 bases, J lost 0 bases, and 4 bases stayed unmatched. Looked up from germline, CDR1 is SNHLY and CDR2 is FYNNEI. This CDR3 has 15 residues. The CDR3 spells CASNRDRASNQPQHF. As DNA, the CDR3 is TGTGCCAGCAATAGGGACAGGGCTAGCAATCAGCCCCAGCATTTT. Filled out from reference TRBV2 and TRBJ1-5, the complete variable domain reads EPEVTQTPSHQVTQMGQEVILRCVPISNHLYFYWYRQILGQKVEFLVSFYNNEISEKSEIFDDQFSVERPDGSNFTLKIRSTKLEDSAMYFCASNRDRASNQPQHFGDGTRLSIL.

J is TRBJ2-1 and V is TRBV20-1; 14 bases fit TRBD2. After removal of 6 bases from V and 9 bases from J, the junction contained 10 bases not matched to a gene. The length of the CDR3 is 15 residues. Germline V lookup: CDR1 DFQATT, CDR2 SNEGSKA (reference sequence). Here the CDR3 reads CSAQTSGRASGEQFF. The DNA for the CDR3 is TGCAGTGCCCAGACTAGCGGGAGGGCCAGCGGTGAGCAGTTCTTC.